These 32 T cell receptor beta chains were sequenced from one sample in a study of T-cell memory formation after mild COVID-19. A single record per CDR3 protein comes from TCRdb applying MiXCR to the 5' RACE reads. Counted here are 300,000 to 350,000 distinct CDR3 sequences, roughly 19% occurring once; the ten biggest clones make up approximately 21%. What was sequenced was PBMCs or a T cell subset sorted from them (not recorded which). These receptors all come from a man between 18 and 29 years old who had mild COVID-19 (a few samples of this study predate the infection). Cell type and time point are not known.

The V call is TRBV5-3, the J call TRBJ2-5, with TRBD1 identical over 7 bases. Being an ORF, TRBV5-3 has a function that is uncertain. The CDR3 is 16 amino acids. V was clipped by 5 bases and J by 0 bases; unmatched bases: 10. This chain's CDR3 is CARSLKGAKYQETQYF. CDR3 bases: TGTGCCAGAAGTTTGAAGGGGGCGAAGTACCAAGAGACCCAGTACTTC.

This clonotype was found once. The rearrangement links TRBV2 to TRBJ1-5, with D tentatively TRBD1 (5 bases). The germline V gene has CDR1 SNHLY and CDR2 FYNNEI. The CDR3 totals 13 residues. Trimming stripped 7 bases from V and 6 bases from J, with 13 bases between. CDR3: CASTGFGAQPQHF. The CDR3 bases are TGTGCCAGCACCGGATTTGGGGCTCAGCCCCAGCATTTT.

The CDR3 DNA follows: TGTGCCACCGCCTACGGGGGACAGTTGCTAGAGACCCAGTACTTC. Amino acid sequence: CATAYGGQLLETQYF. The rearrangement uses TRBV10-3 and TRBJ2-5; tentative D call: TRBD1 (7 bases). The CDR3 consists of 15 residues. Trimming removed 10 bases from V and 4 bases from J, with 22 bases in between. Germline CDR1 reads ENHRY; CDR2 reads SYGVKD.

The table lists this clonotype with a few counts. V is TRBV5-5 and J is TRBJ2-5; the D gene is possibly TRBD1 (5 bases). The V gene lost 2 bases and the J gene lost 1 base, with 21 bases spanning the gap. The germline gives CDR1 SGHKS, CDR2 YYEKEE (reference sequence). The CDR3 runs to 18 residues. CDR3 bases: TGTGCCAGCAGCTTTAATCCTCTAACAGGAGTCCTCCAAGAGACCCAGTACTTC. Protein: CASSFNPLTGVLQETQYF.

This clonotype occurred many times. This chain links TRBV6-5 with TRBJ2-6, with a possible D match to TRBD1 (5 bases). This CDR3 is 15 amino acids long. Trimming took 6 bases from V and 0 from J, leaving 9 bases between them. Per the germline V gene, CDR1 is MNHEY and CDR2 is SVGAGI. In DNA, the CDR3 is TGTGCCAGCAGCCCCCAGGGCTCTGGGGCCAACGTCCTGACTTTC. This codes for CASSPQGSGANVLTF.

Concerning this clonotype: The CDR3 does not end in the conserved phenylalanine or tryptophan, so this is likely a read error. The chain couples TRBV5-1 to TRBJ1-3; D may be TRBD1 (5 bases). Between the trimmed V and J ends, which lost 0 bases and 3 bases, there was a span of 10 bases. The V gene's germline CDR1 is SGHRS and CDR2 YFSETQ. CDR3 size: 15 residues. The CDR3 region is CASSLGGTDGNTIYC. DNA for the CDR3: TGCGCCAGCAGCTTGGGGGGGACGGATGGAAACACCATATATTGT.

The chain carries TRBV20-1 and TRBJ2-7; D might be TRBD1 (6 bases). This CDR3 has 16 amino acids. The V gene lost 0 bases and the J gene lost 5 bases, with 20 bases spanning the gap. Germline assignment: CDR1 DFQATT and CDR2 SNEGSKA (reference sequence). The CDR3 protein is CSARDPSTGQKNEQYF. DNA of the CDR3: TGCAGTGCTAGAGATCCGTCGACAGGACAGAAGAACGAGCAGTACTTC.

This chain uses TRBV28 with TRBJ2-7; 7 bases fit TRBD1. With 8 bases clipped from V and 7 bases from J, the junction kept 5 bases outside the gene matches. Germline V gene lookup returns CDR1 MDHEN and CDR2 SYDVKM. The CDR3 runs 11 residues. The CDR3: CASGRRGEQYV. The CDR3 DNA is TGTGCCAGCGGACGCAGGGGGGAGCAGTACGTC.

This chain links TRBV6-5 with TRBJ1-1; maybe TRBD1 (5 bases). V lost 6 bases to trimming and J lost 5 bases, with 19 bases between them. There are 15 residues in the CDR3. The germline gives CDR1 MNHEY, CDR2 SVGAGI. DNA of the CDR3: TGTGCCAGCAGGGACGCCGGCGCCGGGGGGACTGAAGCTTTCTTT. This encodes CASRDAGAGGTEAFF.

This clonotype has a handful of counts. CDR3 in amino acids: CASSYVGRSTDTQYF. In DNA form, the CDR3 reads TGTGCCAGCAGTTACGTAGGCAGGAGCACAGATACGCAGTATTTT. The V call is TRBV6-5, the J call TRBJ2-3; D gene ambiguous. The germline V and J ends were trimmed by 2 bases and 0 bases, with 9 bases remaining between them. CDR1 is MNHEY, CDR2 SVGAGI, per germline. This CDR3 is built from 15 residues.

The chain joins TRBV6-1 to TRBJ2-5; TRBD1 matches 9 bases. This CDR3 has 15 amino acids. Germline loops: CDR1 MNHNS, CDR2 SASEGT. V lost 4 bases to trimming and J lost 5 bases; unmatched junction nucleotides: 8. CDR3 coding DNA: TGTGCCAGCAGTGGACCGGACAGGGGTGGGGAGACCCAGTACTTC. It translates to CASSGPDRGGETQYF.

V gene TRBV18 combines with J gene TRBJ2-3, with 7 bases matching TRBD1. Germline assignment: CDR1 KGHSH and CDR2 LQKENI. CDR3 length: 16 residues. The V and J ends lost 6 bases and 4 bases, in that order; junction bases with no gene match: 13. The CDR3 coding sequence is TGTGCCAGCTCCCAGGAAGTGGACAGGTTAGCAGATACGCAGTATTTT. Translation gives CASSQEVDRLADTQYF.

This clonotype occurred many times. The chain employs TRBV2 and TRBJ2-3; 8 bases align to TRBD2. V dropped 10 bases and J dropped 4; count of bases not matched to a gene: 7. Germline V gene lookup returns CDR1 SNHLY and CDR2 FYNNEI. The CDR3 spans 13 residues. CDR3 sequence reads: CANQRGWADTQYF. CDR3 nucleotides: TGTGCCAACCAGCGGGGGTGGGCAGATACGCAGTATTTT.

The chain couples TRBV10-2 to TRBJ2-5; either TRBD1 or TRBD2 may fit D (6 bases each). The CDR3 is made up of 16 amino acids. Trimming took 0 bases from V and 2 from J, leaving 13 bases between them. The germline V gene encodes CDR1 WSHSY and CDR2 SAAADI. The CDR3 loop is CASSESGRGGQETQYF. DNA of the CDR3: TGCGCCAGCAGTGAGTCGGGCAGGGGAGGTCAAGAGACCCAGTACTTC.

The chain carries TRBV5-1 and TRBJ1-1; tentative D call: TRBD1 (6 bases). CDR1 and CDR2 (germline): SGHRS, YFSETQ. The CDR3 extends over 16 amino acids. Trimming took 4 bases from V and 7 from J, leaving 23 bases between them. CDR3 loop: CASSIGTRVGIGEAFF. The DNA for the CDR3 is TGCGCCAGCAGCATCGGGACACGGGTGGGTATTGGTGAAGCTTTCTTT.

The chain uses TRBV4-3 and TRBJ1-3; D not resolved. CDR3 length equals 17 residues. V dropped 5 bases and J dropped 2 bases, with 19 bases sitting between them. Germline V gene sequence: CDR1 LGHNA, CDR2 YSLEER. CDR3 bases: TGCGCCAGCAGCTTGTTTCAAGCGGCAGCGGCTGGAAACACCATATATTTT. Its protein product is CASSLFQAAAAGNTIYF.

This clonotype was observed a few times. This chain uses TRBV10-2 with TRBJ2-5; 9 bases are shared with TRBD2. CDR1 WSHSY and CDR2 SAAADI come from the germline V gene. V was pared by 6 bases and J by 5 bases, with 7 bases of the junction left unmatched. The CDR3 totals 14 residues. The CDR3: CASRGAGGRETQYF. The CDR3 nucleotides are TGCGCCAGCAGAGGAGCGGGGGGACGGGAGACCCAGTACTTC.

This sequence joins TRBV5-1 and TRBJ1-2; D uncertain. The CDR3 is 14 amino acids. The V end was cut by 0 bases, the J end by 4 bases, with 10 bases between. CDR1 is SGHRS and CDR2 is YFSETQ in the germline V gene. In nucleotides, the CDR3 is TGCGCCAGCAGCTTGGGCCCACCCTCCTATGGCTACACCTTC. Protein product: CASSLGPPSYGYTF. The full variable domain, rest sourced from reference TRBV5-1 and TRBJ1-2, is KAGVTQTPRYLIKTRGQQVTLSCSPISGHRSVSWYQQTPGQGLQFLFEYFSETQRNKGNFPGRFSGRQFSNSRSEMNVSTLELGDSALYLCASSLGPPSYGYTFGSGTRLTVV.

This clonotype was observed a few times. The chain employs TRBV10-3 and TRBJ2-3; 10 nucleotides line up with TRBD2. Germline V gene lookup returns CDR1 ENHRY and CDR2 SYGVKD. The ends lost 0 bases at V and 0 bases at J; junction bases unmatched: 3. This CDR3 has 17 residues. CDR3 DNA: TGTGCCATCAGTGAGTCGCTAGCGGGGGCTAGCACAGATACGCAGTATTTT. It yields the protein CAISESLAGASTDTQYF.

V usage is TRBV29-1 and J usage is TRBJ2-3; D is uncertain. Trimming removed 8 bases at V and 6 bases at J, with 9 bases between. Germline assignment: CDR1 SQVTM and CDR2 ANQGSEA. There are 10 residues in the CDR3. The CDR3 reads CSSQQDTQYF. The CDR3 region has the DNA TGCAGCTCTCAGCAGGATACGCAGTATTTT.

This clonotype has more than one count but fewer than ten. The V call is TRBV20-1, the J call TRBJ2-1; perhaps D is TRBD1 or TRBD2 (5 bases each). Trimming removed 6 bases from V and 9 bases from J, with 21 bases in between. The CDR3 has 14 residues. The germline V gene encodes CDR1 DFQATT and CDR2 SNEGSKA (reference sequence). CDR3 nucleotides: TGCAGTGCCGGCCGGGACGCTGGTATTAGTGAGCAGTTCTTC. It translates to CSAGRDAGISEQFF.

This clonotype has more than one count but fewer than ten. The rearrangement uses TRBV5-1 and TRBJ2-5; 8 nucleotides line up with TRBD2. With 6 bases clipped from V and 4 bases from J, the junction kept 8 bases outside the gene matches. The germline CDR1 and CDR2 sequences are SGHRS and YFSETQ. There are 14 residues in the CDR3. The CDR3 region is CASTAGGAGETQYF. The CDR3 DNA reads TGCGCCAGCACCGCCGGGGGGGCAGGAGAGACCCAGTACTTC.

This clonotype has only a few counts. The chain's CDR3 is CASSFGQGDSPLHF. The CDR3 DNA reads TGCGCCAGCAGCTTTGGGCAGGGCGATTCACCCCTCCACTTT. This chain joins TRBV5-1 and TRBJ1-6; D possibly corresponds to TRBD1 (5 bases). The CDR3 has 14 residues. The germline gives CDR1 SGHRS, CDR2 YFSETQ. V was trimmed by 2 bases and J by 8 bases, leaving 11 bases between them.

Many counts were recorded for this clonotype. The chain is built from TRBV24-1 and TRBJ1-5; tentative D call: TRBD1 (6 bases). Germline V CDR1 and CDR2: KGHDR, SFDVKD. The CDR3 totals 13 residues. V gave up 5 bases and J gave up 9 bases, with 13 bases separating them. CDR3 protein: CATSGIRGWPQHF. CDR3 DNA sequence: TGTGCCACCAGTGGAATCAGGGGTTGGCCCCAGCATTTT.

CDR3 sequence reads: CASSQPWGGLAQYF. The CDR3 nucleotides are TGTGCCAGCAGCCAGCCGTGGGGGGGGTTGGCCCAGTACTTC. The genes are TRBV7-2 and TRBJ2-5; TRBD2 agrees at 7 bases. The V gene end was trimmed by 5 bases and the J gene end by 9 bases; junction bases not matched to a gene: 12. Germline V gives CDR1 SGHTA, CDR2 FQGNSA. The CDR3 totals 14 residues.

This clonotype occurred once. The V and J genes are TRBV5-4 and TRBJ2-3, with a tentative D call TRBD2 (5 bases). CDR3 length equals 15 residues. Per the germline V gene, CDR1 is SGHNT and CDR2 is YYREEE (reference sequence). Trimming stripped 4 bases from V and 6 bases from J, with 18 bases between. The CDR3 region is CASSPSGLGGDTQYF. As DNA, the CDR3 is TGTGCCAGCAGCCCGTCCGGACTGGGCGGGGATACGCAGTATTTT. Variable domain in full (rest from reference TRBV5-4 and TRBJ2-3): ETGVTQSPTHLIKTRGQQVTLRCSSQSGHNTVSWYQQALGQGPQFIFQYYREEENGRGNFPPRFSGLQFPNYSSELNVNALELDDSALYLCASSPSGLGGDTQYFGPGTRLTVL.

This clonotype was observed a handful of times. The chain is built from TRBV24-1 and TRBJ2-3; 8 nucleotides line up with TRBD1. The V segment lost 10 bases and the J segment 8 bases; nucleotides outside the gene matches: 10. CDR3 size: 13 residues. CDR1 KGHDR and CDR2 SFDVKD come from the germline V gene. CDR3 DNA sequence: TGTGCCACACAGGTAACAGGGGGAGGTACGCAGTATTTT. Protein product: CATQVTGGGTQYF.

This clonotype was detected a few times. The V gene is TRBV11-2, the J gene TRBJ2-5; D is unresolved. This CDR3 is 14 amino acids long. CDR1 SGHAT and CDR2 FQNNGV come from the germline V gene. V dropped 1 base and J dropped 1 base, with 7 bases sitting between them. The CDR3 sequence: CASSLVRSQETQYF. In DNA, the CDR3 is TGTGCCAGCAGCTTAGTCCGGAGCCAAGAGACCCAGTACTTC.

The chain is built from TRBV18 and TRBJ1-6; a possible D gene is TRBD1 (6 bases). The CDR3 runs to 19 residues. V shed 0 bases and J shed 0 bases, with 15 bases lying between them. The germline gives CDR1 KGHSH, CDR2 LQKENI. The CDR3 DNA is TGTGCCAGCTCACCACCGAATCAGGGGCCGAGCTCCTATAATTCACCCCTCCACTTT. Translated, it gives CASSPPNQGPSSYNSPLHF.

This clonotype occurred a few times. The chain is built from TRBV20-1 and TRBJ2-7, with D maybe TRBD2 (5 bases). Germline-derived CDR1 and CDR2 are DFQATT and SNEGSKA (reference sequence). V lost 3 bases, J lost 1 base, and 10 bases lay in between. CDR3 size: 13 residues. The CDR3 loop is CSARGAESYEQYV. In DNA form, the CDR3 reads TGCAGTGCTAGGGGAGCGGAATCCTACGAGCAGTACGTC.

As for this clonotype: A junction end diverges from the germline sequence, so it may reflect a read error. This chain uses TRBV5-1 with TRBJ2-7; unclear D gene. CDR3 length: 15 residues. In germline, CDR1 is SGHRS, CDR2 YFSETQ. CDR3 residues: CASSGGSGTSNEQYF. The CDR3 DNA reads TGCGCCAGCTCCGGCGGCTCCGGAACCTCCAACGAGCAGTACTTC.

This clonotype came up a few times. The chain employs TRBV3-1 and TRBJ2-1; D is perhaps TRBD1 or TRBD2 (6 bases each). Germline assignment: CDR1 LGHDT and CDR2 YNNKEL (reference sequence). The CDR3 is 16 residues long. The ends were cut back, 0 bases at V and 2 bases at J, with 11 bases in the middle. The CDR3 region has the DNA TGTGCCAGCAGCCAAGATAAGGGGGGCCCCTACAATGAGCAGTTCTTC. This gives the protein CASSQDKGGPYNEQFF.